Following are 31 T cell receptor beta chains from one sample sequenced in a study of T-cell reconstitution after alpha-beta-depleted transplantation in children. Unique molecular identifiers were incorporated into the prepared TCRbeta library. TCRdb itself ran the PCR reads through MiXCR, one entry per CDR3 protein. This table has over 300,000 distinct CDR3 sequences, over 9% appearing once. The sample consisted of PBMCs from the stem cell graft donor, taken from the stem cell graft. Receptors originate from a human donor who donated a stem cell graft to a child with acute lymphoblastic leukemia.

This clonotype was seen only a few times. V gene TRBV27 combines with J gene TRBJ1-2; maybe TRBD1 (6 bases). The CDR3 sequence is 15 residues long. V lost 5 bases and J 6 bases, leaving 19 bases between the germline ends. The germline gives CDR1 MNHEY, CDR2 SMNVEV (reference sequence). The CDR3 DNA is TGTGCCAGCAGTCCGCTGGGGGGCAGCGGGCATGGCTACACCTTC. Protein: CASSPLGGSGHGYTF.

This clonotype was picked up many times. The chain combines TRBV11-1 with TRBJ2-2; the D gene is possibly TRBD1 (5 bases). CDR3 length: 18 residues. Per germline, CDR1 SGHAT and CDR2 FQDESV (reference sequence). The V end lost 5 bases, the J end lost 2 bases, and 21 bases lay between the germline ends. CDR3 loop: CASSPRSGQKTNTGELFF. The CDR3 region has the DNA TGTGCCAGCAGCCCCAGATCAGGGCAGAAAACTAACACCGGGGAGCTGTTTTTT.

V usage is TRBV4-2 and J usage is TRBJ2-3; 9 nucleotides match TRBD2. The V gene's germline CDR1 is LGHNA and CDR2 YNFKEQ. CDR3 length equals 17 residues. With 3 bases clipped from V and 6 bases from J, the junction kept 13 bases outside the gene matches. CDR3 nucleotides: TGTGCCAGCAGCCAGCCCACAGGCGGGAGGGCCCGGGATACGCAGTATTTT. Amino acids: CASSQPTGGRARDTQYF.

This clonotype showed up just a few times. The rearrangement joins TRBV7-2 to TRBJ1-2, with a weak D call TRBD1 (5 bases). In germline, CDR1 is SGHTA, CDR2 FQGNSA. There are 15 residues in the CDR3. V lost 0 bases, J lost 5 bases, and 13 bases lay in between. Here the CDR3 reads CASSLASWGGYGYTF. CDR3 sequence (DNA): TGTGCCAGCAGCTTAGCGTCTTGGGGGGGGTATGGCTACACCTTC.

This clonotype was counted between two and nine times. The genes are TRBV2 and TRBJ2-7; a weak D match, TRBD2 (5 bases). Trimming left V 6 bases short and J 1 base short, with 10 bases between. The CDR3 is 13 amino acids. Germline V gene data show CDR1 as SNHLY and CDR2 as FYNNEI. CDR3: CASRAGLSYEQYF. CDR3 DNA sequence: TGTGCCAGCAGGGCGGGTCTATCCTACGAGCAGTACTTC.

This clonotype was detected a few times. The chain uses TRBV27 and TRBJ1-2; TRBD1 agrees at 7 bases. The trim removed 7 bases at V and 3 bases at J, leaving 17 bases unmatched. The CDR3 runs to 17 residues. CDR1 is MNHEY and CDR2 is SMNVEV in the germline V gene (reference sequence). CDR3 loop: CASTSRGGSPADYGYTF. The CDR3 DNA reads TGTGCCAGCACCTCACGAGGGGGCAGTCCGGCGGACTATGGCTACACCTTC.

The chain carries TRBV12-3 or TRBV12-4 and TRBJ1-5; D call uncertain. V lost 5 bases, J lost 9 bases, and 14 bases lay in between. The CDR3 runs 13 residues. CDR3 DNA sequence: TGTGCCAGCAGTCCGACGGACTTGGGGCCCCAGCATTTT. Encoded protein: CASSPTDLGPQHF.

The gene calls are TRBV6-1 and TRBJ1-4; 8 bases fit TRBD1. The germline CDR1 and CDR2 sequences are MNHNS and SASEGT. The V gene end was trimmed by 2 bases and the J gene end by 8 bases; junction bases not matched to a gene: 7. The CDR3 covers 15 residues. The CDR3 nucleotides read TGTGCCAGCAGTGAATCCCCGGGACAGGACGAAAAACTGTTTTTT. Its protein is CASSESPGQDEKLFF.

The J gene is TRBJ2-5, the V gene TRBV5-1, with D perhaps TRBD1 (6 bases). The CDR3 is 16 amino acids. The germline V gene has CDR1 SGHRS and CDR2 YFSETQ. The V and J ends lost 4 bases and 2 bases respectively, with 18 bases between them. CDR3: CASSISGTRVQETQYF. CDR3 sequence (DNA): TGCGCCAGCAGCATATCCGGGACACGAGTACAAGAGACCCAGTACTTC.

Only a few counts were recorded for this clonotype. J is TRBJ1-5 and V is TRBV5-8; 8 bases line up with TRBD1. V lost 1 base and J lost 0; bases outside the gene matches: 3. CDR3 length: 16 amino acids. Germline values: CDR1 SGHTS, CDR2 YDEGEE. CDR3 in DNA: TGTGCCAGCAGCTTGACAGGGGGGGGTAGCAATCAGCCCCAGCATTTT. Its protein product is CASSLTGGGSNQPQHF.

This clonotype was observed a handful of times. The chain links TRBV30 to TRBJ2-7; TRBD2 might be the D (6 bases). Germline values: CDR1 GTSNPN, CDR2 SVGIG (reference sequence). The CDR3 is 12 residues long. The V end lost 7 bases, the J end lost 3 bases, and 13 bases lay between the germline ends. The CDR3 region is CALTGLSYEQYF. DNA for the CDR3: TGTGCCTTAACGGGACTGAGCTACGAGCAGTACTTC.

This chain uses TRBV27 with TRBJ2-1; D may be TRBD1 (5 bases). Per the germline V gene, CDR1 is MNHEY and CDR2 is SMNVEV (reference sequence). Trimming stripped 3 bases from V and 12 bases from J, with 24 bases between. This CDR3 contains 16 residues. CDR3 amino acids: CASSFRQGTSSWWQFF. The CDR3 DNA follows: TGTGCCAGCAGTTTTCGGCAGGGAACATCCTCCTGGTGGCAGTTCTTC.

This clonotype was picked up a small number of times. In nucleotides, the CDR3 is TGCAGTGCTAGAATGGGACTAGCGGGTTCGAATGAGCAGTTCTTC. Translation gives CSARMGLAGSNEQFF. The V gene is TRBV20-1, the J gene TRBJ2-1, with TRBD2 identical over 12 bases. Germline CDR1 reads DFQATT; CDR2 reads SNEGSKA (reference sequence). After removal of 2 bases from V and 7 bases from J, the junction contained 6 bases not matched to a gene. The CDR3 has 15 residues.

The genes are TRBV28 and TRBJ2-1; 9 bases are shared with TRBD2. The V and J ends lost 7 bases and 6 bases, in that order; junction bases with no gene match: 10. The CDR3 totals 15 residues. Germline V gene lookup returns CDR1 MDHEN and CDR2 SYDVKM. The DNA for the CDR3 is TGTGCCAGCATGGCTGGCGGGAGGGTGGGCAATGAGCAGTTCTTC. Protein sequence: CASMAGGRVGNEQFF.

This clonotype has only a few counts. The V call is TRBV12-3 or TRBV12-4, the J call TRBJ2-7; tentative D call: TRBD2 (7 bases). V lost 1 base, J lost 0 bases, and 13 bases lay in between. The CDR3 totals 16 residues. CDR3 nucleotide sequence: TGTGCCAGCAGTTTAGATTCGGGGGGCCTCTCCTACGAGCAGTACTTC. Its protein product is CASSLDSGGLSYEQYF.

The CDR3 nucleotides are TGTGCCAGCGGGCCTAGCGGCGGAGGTTTAGATACGCAGTATTTT. It translates to CASGPSGGGLDTQYF. The genes are TRBV12-3 or TRBV12-4 and TRBJ2-3; 7 bases fit TRBD2. The trim removed 8 bases at V and 5 bases at J, leaving 13 bases unmatched. There are 15 residues in the CDR3.

The rearrangement joins TRBV5-1 to TRBJ2-7, with 8 positions matching TRBD2. Looked up from germline, CDR1 is SGHRS and CDR2 is YFSETQ. The CDR3 sequence is 16 residues long. Trimming cost V 0 bases and J 4 bases; bases outside gene matches: 9. CDR3 in DNA: TGCGCCAGCAGCTTGGCAGGGTCAGCGGGAGCGTACGAGCAGTACTTC. This gives the protein CASSLAGSAGAYEQYF.

This clonotype was seen only a few times. The genes are TRBV6-1 and TRBJ2-2; D is unclear. The CDR3 extends over 14 amino acids. Germline CDR1 is MNHNS and CDR2 is SASEGT. Trimming stripped 10 bases from V and 0 bases from J, with 12 bases between. In nucleotides, the CDR3 is TGTGCCATCCAGGAACAATCGAACACCGGGGAGCTGTTTTTT. This gives the protein CAIQEQSNTGELFF.

This rearrangement joins TRBV27 to TRBJ1-2; a weak D match, TRBD1 (6 bases). Trimming shortened V by 6 bases and J by 4 bases, and 15 bases separated the two germline ends. The germline V gene has CDR1 MNHEY and CDR2 SMNVEV (reference sequence). The CDR3 length is 14 residues. The CDR3 reads CASSPKGGAYGYTF. CDR3 sequence (DNA): TGTGCCAGCAGCCCAAAGGGGGGGGCCTATGGCTACACCTTC.

This clonotype was picked up a small number of times. The chain employs TRBV20-1 and TRBJ2-1; TRBD2 aligns across 11 bases. The CDR3 has 14 residues. Per germline, CDR1 DFQATT and CDR2 SNEGSKA (reference sequence). Trimming took 6 bases from V and 9 from J; bases not matched to a gene: 10. The CDR3 reads CSAEGLAEDGEQFF. The CDR3 DNA is TGCAGTGCCGAGGGACTAGCGGAAGATGGTGAGCAGTTCTTC.

This clonotype appeared a few times. V is TRBV29-1 and J is TRBJ1-3; D not resolved. CDR3 length: 13 residues. V lost 6 bases and J lost 4, with 13 bases in between. Germline CDR1 SQVTM, CDR2 ANQGSEA. The CDR3 DNA sequence: TGCAGCGTCCTGAGCCCAGCCGGAAACACCATATATTTT. Its protein product is CSVLSPAGNTIYF.

This clonotype showed up just a few times. The rearrangement links TRBV12-3 or TRBV12-4 to TRBJ2-2; no clear D gene. Trimming left V 3 bases short and J 3 bases short, with 11 bases between. This CDR3 comprises 15 residues. The CDR3 nucleotides read TGTGCCAGCAGTTTCAGACGGCCTCACACCGGGGAGCTGTTTTTT. Residues: CASSFRRPHTGELFF.

This clonotype appeared a few times. V and J are TRBV6-2 or TRBV6-3 and TRBJ2-2; no clear D. The germline CDR1 and CDR2 sequences are MNHEY and SVGEGT. Trimming cost V 11 bases and J 4 bases, with 17 bases left between them. This CDR3 is 14 amino acids long. In nucleotides, the CDR3 is TGTGCCGGGTCACGTTTCCAAACCACCGGGGAGCTGTTTTTT. This sequence encodes CAGSRFQTTGELFF.

This clonotype has ten or more counts. The V call is TRBV12-3 or TRBV12-4, the J call TRBJ2-1; tentative D call: TRBD2 (5 bases). Trimming took off 7 bases at V and 8 bases at J, with 18 bases between the two ends. The CDR3 length is 14 residues. CDR3 DNA sequence: TGTGCCAGCATCCCCTGGAGGTCATGGCATGAGCAGTTCTTC. Its protein product is CASIPWRSWHEQFF.

This clonotype was seen repeatedly, ten times or more. The V and J genes are TRBV7-6 and TRBJ1-2, with TRBD1 matching 9 bases. The CDR3 covers 15 residues. Germline V gene lookup returns CDR1 SGHVS and CDR2 FNYEAQ. J lost 3 bases, V lost 5 bases, and 7 bases had no gene match. The CDR3 DNA is TGTGCCAGCAGCCCCGGGACAGGGTACGACTATGGCTACACCTTC. Protein product: CASSPGTGYDYGYTF. Complete variable domain (other parts from reference TRBV7-6 and TRBJ1-2): GAGVSQSPRYKVTKRGQDVALRCDPISGHVSLYWYRQALGQGPEFLTYFNYEAQQDKSGLPNDRFSAERPEGSISTLTIQRTEQRDSAMYRCASSPGTGYDYGYTFGSGTRLTVV.

The rearrangement links TRBV7-8 to TRBJ2-7, with TRBD2 as a possible D gene (5 bases). The CDR3 sequence is 15 residues long. Deletions cut 5 bases from V and 0 bases from J, with 14 bases between. From germline, CDR1 is SGHVS and CDR2 FQNEAQ. CDR3 residues: CASSPGAEYSYEQYF. The CDR3 nucleotides are TGTGCCAGCAGCCCAGGAGCGGAATACTCCTACGAGCAGTACTTC.

This CDR3 is CASSLDRGNLRGRADTQYF. As DNA, the CDR3 is TGCGCCAGCAGCTTGGACCGCGGTAACCTCAGGGGGAGGGCAGATACGCAGTATTTT. The rearrangement uses TRBV5-1 and TRBJ2-3, with D possibly called TRBD1 or TRBD2 (7 bases each). Deletions cut 0 bases from V and 4 bases from J, with 24 bases between. Germline V gene sequence: CDR1 SGHRS, CDR2 YFSETQ. The CDR3 has 19 residues.

This clonotype has more than one count but fewer than ten. The V call is TRBV11-2, the J call TRBJ2-3; 8 nucleotides align to TRBD2. This CDR3 contains 18 residues. Losses at the gene ends were 2 bases for V and 6 bases for J; bases not matched to a gene: 16. From germline, CDR1 is SGHAT and CDR2 FQNNGV. In DNA, the CDR3 is TGTGCCAGCAGCTTACCAGCGGGAGTAGTTCCGCGATGGGATACGCAGTATTTT. It specifies CASSLPAGVVPRWDTQYF.

The V gene is TRBV20-1, the J gene TRBJ1-1; D is uncertain. Trimming shortened V by 3 bases and J by 8 bases, and 10 bases separated the two germline ends. The length of the CDR3 is 11 residues. Per germline, CDR1 DFQATT and CDR2 SNEGSKA (reference sequence). CDR3 region: CSASHLGEAFF. The CDR3 DNA reads as TGCAGTGCTAGTCACTTGGGGGAAGCTTTCTTT.

V and J are TRBV2 and TRBJ2-1; TRBD1 aligns across 7 bases. Germline V gene sequence: CDR1 SNHLY, CDR2 FYNNEI. V shed 11 bases, J shed 9 bases, and the junction held 10 bases outside the gene matches. This CDR3 comprises 12 residues. The CDR3 loop reads CAGDRVSGEQFF. CDR3 bases: TGTGCCGGCGACAGGGTTTCTGGTGAGCAGTTCTTC.

V and J are TRBV25-1 and TRBJ2-7, with 10 bases fitting TRBD1. Germline assignment: CDR1 MGHDK and CDR2 SYGVNS. V trimming: 6 bases; J trimming: 4 bases; junction bases outside the gene matches: 9. This CDR3 contains 15 residues. CDR3: CASSHTGQGGYEQYF. CDR3 nucleotide sequence: TGTGCCAGCAGCCACACCGGACAGGGGGGATACGAGCAGTACTTC.